These T cell receptor beta chains were read from a single sample in a study of T cells in Graves' hyperthyroidism and ophthalmopathy. TCRdb re-called the multiplex PCR reads with MiXCR, one entry per CDR3 protein. Of 500,000 to 600,000 distinct CDR3 sequences listed, less than 20% are singletons. Material for sequencing was blood. The receptors were sampled from a man aged 35 to 55 with Graves' ophthalmopathy. Both conserved end residues are trimmed from each CDR3.

v_gene	j_gene	len	CDR3aa
TRBV10-3	TRBJ2-2	13	AIRQGLMNTGELF
TRBV11-2	TRBJ1-2	11	ASSSGFSGGYT
TRBV30	TRBJ1-4	11	AWSVRPNEKLF
TRBV2	TRBJ1-4	11	ASRGMANEKLF
TRBV4-1	TRBJ1-2	12	ASSPREGASGYT
TRBV12-3/TRBV12-4	TRBJ2-1	12	ASSPSGGVDEQF
TRBV6-4	TRBJ2-7	18	ASSDRGCPTPGPSSYEQY
TRBV11-2	TRBJ2-1	12	ASSFRQGYNEQF
TRBV2	TRBJ2-1	13	ASSVERGAYNEQF
TRBV28	TRBJ2-7	13	ASSSQGGLSYEQY
TRBV27	TRBJ1-1	10	ASRGMTAYAF
TRBV5-5	TRBJ1-1	9	ASSFGMSPF
TRBV3-1	TRBJ2-3	11	ASSQIAADTQY
TRBV30	TRBJ2-1	10	AWSAINNEQF
TRBV7-6	TRBJ2-3	14	ASSLRWGVSTDTQY
TRBV5-6	TRBJ2-1	13	ASSSRGRERNEQF
TRBV6-2/TRBV6-3	TRBJ1-3	13	ASGYREASGNTIY
TRBV18	TRBJ1-6	13	ASSPPKGPNSPLH
TRBV7-6	TRBJ1-1	13	ASSLDRGRNTEAF
TRBV6-6	TRBJ2-1	15	ASSYRIRAGYGNEQF
TRBV7-3	TRBJ2-1	10	ASSSFGNEQF
TRBV20-1	TRBJ1-2	11	SAHGQGLDGYT
TRBV12-5	TRBJ2-1	13	ASGSSGGIYDEQF
TRBV30	TRBJ2-6	17	AWSPSRDRVYYRTNVLT
TRBV29-1	TRBJ2-5	11	SADPGGQETQY
TRBV6-1	TRBJ2-7	13	ASSDYRDGPYEQY
TRBV29-1	TRBJ2-1	10	SVGFGRGEQF
TRBV10-3	TRBJ2-5	13	AIRDNSALQETQY
TRBV10-3	TRBJ2-1	14	AIHGAGASSYNEQF
TRBV9	TRBJ2-2	16	ASSSPRETSGRIGELF
TRBV3-1	TRBJ1-2	13	ASSQKPQATYGYT
TRBV7-3	TRBJ2-7	14	ASSKQGAGGVHEQY